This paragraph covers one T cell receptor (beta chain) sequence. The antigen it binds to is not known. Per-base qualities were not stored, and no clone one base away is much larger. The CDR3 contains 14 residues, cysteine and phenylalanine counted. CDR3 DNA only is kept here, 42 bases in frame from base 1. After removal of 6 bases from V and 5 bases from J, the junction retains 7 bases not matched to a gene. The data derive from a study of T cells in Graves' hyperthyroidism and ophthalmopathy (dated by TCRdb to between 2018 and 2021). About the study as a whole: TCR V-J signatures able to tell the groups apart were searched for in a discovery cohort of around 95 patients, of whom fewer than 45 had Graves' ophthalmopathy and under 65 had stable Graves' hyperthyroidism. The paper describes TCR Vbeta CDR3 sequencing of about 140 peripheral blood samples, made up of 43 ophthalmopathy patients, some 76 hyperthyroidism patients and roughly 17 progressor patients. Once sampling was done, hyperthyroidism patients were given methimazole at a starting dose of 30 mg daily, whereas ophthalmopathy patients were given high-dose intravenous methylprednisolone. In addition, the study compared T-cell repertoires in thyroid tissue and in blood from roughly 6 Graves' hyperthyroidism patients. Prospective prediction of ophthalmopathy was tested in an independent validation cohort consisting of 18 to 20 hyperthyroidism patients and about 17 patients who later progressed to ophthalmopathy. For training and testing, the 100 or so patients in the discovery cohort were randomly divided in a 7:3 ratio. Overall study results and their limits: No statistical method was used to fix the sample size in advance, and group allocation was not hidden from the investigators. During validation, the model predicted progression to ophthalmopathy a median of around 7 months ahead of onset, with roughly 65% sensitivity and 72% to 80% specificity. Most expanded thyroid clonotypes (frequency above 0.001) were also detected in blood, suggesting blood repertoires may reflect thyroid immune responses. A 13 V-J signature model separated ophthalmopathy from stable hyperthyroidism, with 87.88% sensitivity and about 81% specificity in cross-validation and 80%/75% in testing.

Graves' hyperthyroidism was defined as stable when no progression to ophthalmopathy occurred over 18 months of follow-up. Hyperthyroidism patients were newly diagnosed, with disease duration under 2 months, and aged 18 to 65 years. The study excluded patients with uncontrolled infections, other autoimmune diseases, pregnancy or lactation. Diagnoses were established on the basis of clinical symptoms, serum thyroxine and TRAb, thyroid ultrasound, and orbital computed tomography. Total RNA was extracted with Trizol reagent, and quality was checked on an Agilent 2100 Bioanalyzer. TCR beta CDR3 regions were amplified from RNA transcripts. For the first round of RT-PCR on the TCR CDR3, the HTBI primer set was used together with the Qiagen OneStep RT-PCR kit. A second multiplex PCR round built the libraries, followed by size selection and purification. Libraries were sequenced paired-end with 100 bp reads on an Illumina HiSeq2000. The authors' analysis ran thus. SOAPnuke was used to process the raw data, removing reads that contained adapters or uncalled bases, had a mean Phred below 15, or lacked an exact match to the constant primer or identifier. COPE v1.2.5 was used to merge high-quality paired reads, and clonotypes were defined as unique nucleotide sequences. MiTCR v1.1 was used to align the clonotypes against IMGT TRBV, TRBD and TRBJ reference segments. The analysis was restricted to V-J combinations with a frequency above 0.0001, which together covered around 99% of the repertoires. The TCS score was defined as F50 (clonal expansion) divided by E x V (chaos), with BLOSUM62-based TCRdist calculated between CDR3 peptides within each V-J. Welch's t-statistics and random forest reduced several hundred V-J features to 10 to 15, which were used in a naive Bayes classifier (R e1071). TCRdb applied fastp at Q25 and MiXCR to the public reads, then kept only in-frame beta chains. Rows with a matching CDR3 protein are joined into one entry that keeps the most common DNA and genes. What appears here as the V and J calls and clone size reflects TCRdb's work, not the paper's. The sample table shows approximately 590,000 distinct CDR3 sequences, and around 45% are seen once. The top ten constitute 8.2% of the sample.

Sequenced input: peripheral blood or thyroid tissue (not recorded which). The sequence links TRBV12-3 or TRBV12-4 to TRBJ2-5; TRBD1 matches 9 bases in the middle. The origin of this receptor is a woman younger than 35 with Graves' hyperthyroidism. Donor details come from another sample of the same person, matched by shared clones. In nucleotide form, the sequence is TGTGCCAGCAGCCGACAGGGGGGCGGGGAGACCCAGTACTTC. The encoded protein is CASSRQGGGETQYF.